A single sample is the source of the 16 T cell receptor beta chains below, sequenced in a study of OX40 agonist ivuxolimab in advanced cancers. Assay used: immunoSEQ multiplex PCR; TCRdb lists only in-frame clones, some missing. Of about 59,000 clones in the sample, 85% to 95% are singletons; the top ten hold roughly 13%. Sequencing was performed on CD4+ or CD8+ T cells sorted from blood, taken in a trial of the OX40 agonist ivuxolimab. Source of these receptors: an adult with an advanced solid tumor such as melanoma, head and neck, liver or kidney cancer.

The V gene is TRBV19, the J gene TRBJ1-1; D uncertain. Germline CDR1 reads LNHDA; CDR2 reads SQIVND (reference sequence). There are 15 residues in the CDR3. V was trimmed by 2 bases and J by 1 base, leaving 11 bases between them. This chain's CDR3 is CASSILLVGNTEAFF. The DNA of the CDR3 is TGTGCCAGTAGTATACTGCTGGTCGGGAACACTGAAGCTTTCTTT.

The CDR3 sequence: CASGPVVGRTYEQYF. As DNA, the CDR3 is TGTGCCAGCGGCCCCGTCGTAGGGAGGACCTACGAGCAGTACTTC. The V call is TRBV6-5, the J call TRBJ2-5; D possibly corresponds to TRBD2 (6 bases). The DNA end favors TRBJ2-7, so the J call may be wrong. CDR3 length: 15 amino acids. Germline V gene lookup returns CDR1 MNHEY and CDR2 SVGAGI.

The V and J genes are TRBV27 and TRBJ1-2; no clear D. The CDR3 spans 12 residues. In germline, CDR1 is MNHEY, CDR2 SMNVEV (reference sequence). V lost 4 bases to trimming and J lost 8 bases, with 11 bases between them. For the CDR3, the DNA is TGTGCCAGCAGTTCCGAGCCGGGAGGCTACACCTTC. Protein: CASSSEPGGYTF.

The V call is TRBV11-2, the J call TRBJ2-3, with D possibly matching TRBD2 (6 bases). This CDR3 comprises 16 residues. With 4 bases removed from V and 6 bases from J, the gap between germline ends came to 20 bases. From germline, CDR1 is SGHAT and CDR2 FQNNGV. The CDR3 nucleotides read TGTGCCAGCAGCTCTATAGTAGCGGAGGGGAGGGATACGCAGTATTTT. Protein sequence: CASSSIVAEGRDTQYF. Filled out from reference TRBV11-2 and TRBJ2-3, the complete variable domain reads EAGVAQSPRYKIIEKRQSVAFWCNPISGHATLYWYQQILGQGPKLLIQFQNNGVVDDSQLPKDRFSAERLKGVDSTLKIQPAKLEDSAVYLCASSSIVAEGRDTQYFGPGTRLTVL.

The chain carries TRBV5-4 and TRBJ2-1, with 11 bases that match TRBD1. Per germline, CDR1 SGHNT and CDR2 YYREEE (reference sequence). CDR3 size: 15 residues. Trimming cost V 4 bases and J 7 bases; bases outside gene matches: 7. CDR3 protein: CASSPGQGAPNEQFF. The CDR3 nucleotides read TGTGCCAGCAGCCCCGGACAGGGGGCGCCTAATGAGCAGTTCTTC.

The V gene is TRBV19, the J gene TRBJ2-6; perhaps D is TRBD1 or TRBD2 (5 bases each). Germline CDR1 reads LNHDA; CDR2 reads SQIVND (reference sequence). V lost 7 bases and J lost 5, with 12 bases in between. There are 14 residues in the CDR3. CDR3 amino acids: CASKGPYWANVLTF. Written as DNA, the CDR3 is TGTGCCAGTAAGGGACCTTATTGGGCCAACGTCCTGACTTTC.

The CDR3 DNA follows: TGCAGTGCCCCGACCGCCGGGGAGCTGTTTTTT. This sequence encodes CSAPTAGELFF. The chain has TRBV20-1 and TRBJ2-2; D gene uncertain. The V and J ends lost 6 bases and 6 bases respectively, with 8 bases between them. The germline gives CDR1 DFQATT, CDR2 SNEGSKA (reference sequence). This CDR3 region has 11 residues.

This clone appeared once. The chain is built from TRBV5-5 and TRBJ1-1; D is undetermined. The V end lost 0 bases, the J end lost 3 bases, and 12 bases lay between the germline ends. The germline gives CDR1 SGHKS, CDR2 YYEKEE (reference sequence). The CDR3 loop spans 15 amino acids. In DNA form, the CDR3 reads TGTGCCAGCAGCTTGGCCTTTGGGGATTACACTGAAGCTTTCTTT. Encoded protein: CASSLAFGDYTEAFF.

J is TRBJ2-1 and V is TRBV4-1; TRBD2 matches at 7 bases. V shed 2 bases, J shed 3 bases, and the junction held 7 bases outside the gene matches. Germline CDR1 reads MGHRA; CDR2 reads YSYEKL. The length of the CDR3 is 16 residues. The DNA for the CDR3 is TGCGCCAGCAGCCAATATGGGAGGGAGGGCTACAATGAGCAGTTCTTC. Protein sequence: CASSQYGREGYNEQFF.

CDR3 sequence: CASSYGGAEAFF. CDR3 DNA sequence: TGTGCCAGCAGTTACGGCGGGGCGGAAGCTTTCTTT. The V and J genes are TRBV6-5 and TRBJ1-1; D perhaps matches TRBD1 (5 bases). This CDR3 is built from 12 residues. Germline V gives CDR1 MNHEY, CDR2 SVGAGI. The V end lost 2 bases, the J end lost 8 bases, and 9 bases lay between the germline ends.

Worth noting for this clone: Distinct nucleotide sequences in the sample also encode this CDR3. The V and J genes are TRBV27 and TRBJ2-1, with no clear D. The CDR3 loop spans 11 amino acids. V was shortened by 3 bases and J by 6 bases, with 3 bases between the two germline ends. In germline, CDR1 is MNHEY, CDR2 SMNVEV (reference sequence). The CDR3 DNA reads TGTGCCAGCAGTTTTAGCAATGAGCAGTTCTTC. It yields the protein CASSFSNEQFF.

The chain is built from TRBV6-6 and TRBJ2-1; the match to TRBD2 covers 7 bases. V dropped 6 bases and J dropped 5; count of bases not matched to a gene: 7. Germline CDR1 reads MNHNY; CDR2 reads SVGAGI (reference sequence). The CDR3 runs to 14 residues. CDR3 protein: CASRGLVPDNEQFF. DNA of the CDR3: TGTGCCAGCAGAGGACTAGTACCCGACAATGAGCAGTTCTTC.

The V call is TRBV27, the J call TRBJ1-1; no firm D call. Trimming removed 6 bases at V and 2 bases at J, with 10 bases between. The germline CDR1 and CDR2 sequences are MNHEY and SMNVEV (reference sequence). The CDR3 totals 13 residues. The CDR3 sequence is CASRTTRNTEAFF. Here the CDR3 DNA reads TGTGCCAGCAGAACTACAAGAAACACTGAAGCTTTCTTT.

V gene TRBV7-3 combines with J gene TRBJ1-5, with a possible D match to TRBD1 (5 bases). CDR1 is SGHTA and CDR2 is FQGTGA in the germline V gene. The V gene lost 4 bases and the J gene lost 2 bases, with 24 bases spanning the gap. The CDR3 extends over 19 amino acids. The CDR3 DNA reads TGTGCCAGCAGCTCCGAACCCGGGACCGGACCAAGAGGCAATCAGCCCCAGCATTTT. Protein product: CASSSEPGTGPRGNQPQHF.

The chain is built from TRBV9 and TRBJ1-4; D might be TRBD1 (5 bases). The CDR3 covers 14 residues. Deletions cut 3 bases from V and 0 bases from J, with 6 bases between. CDR1 is SGDLS and CDR2 is YYNGEE in the germline V gene. CDR3 nucleotides: TGTGCCAGCAGCGGGGGGGCAACTAATGAAAAACTGTTTTTT. This gives the protein CASSGGATNEKLFF.

The chain joins TRBV5-4 to TRBJ2-7, with 10 bases aligning to TRBD1. Germline V gene lookup returns CDR1 SGHNT and CDR2 YYREEE (reference sequence). Losses at the gene ends were 4 bases for V and 6 bases for J; bases not matched to a gene: 10. CDR3 length equals 15 residues. This CDR3 is CASSGGDRGWGEQYF. For the CDR3, the DNA is TGTGCCAGCAGCGGAGGGGACAGGGGATGGGGCGAGCAGTACTTC.